The 4 T cell receptor beta chains below were found in one sample sequenced in a study of CD8+ T cells in alopecia areata. Treatment meaning: oral pan-JAK inhibitor, 5-10 mg twice daily. TCR sequencing used cDNA made by reverse transcription of extracted RNA. Method: immunoSEQ multiplex PCR; TCRdb's copy keeps in-frame clones and lacks some. The sample includes under 350,000 clones, 58% of them seen just once. The sample here was CD4+ T cells sorted from blood, taken at week 24, from a patient treated with tofacitinib. These receptors came from a human donor with alopecia areata.

About this clone: Other nucleotide sequences in the sample specify the same CDR3. The chain couples TRBV9 to TRBJ2-2, with TRBD1 as a possible D gene (6 bases). Deletions cut 3 bases from V and 5 bases from J, with 11 bases between. This CDR3 has 14 residues. Germline lookup yields CDR1 SGDLS and CDR2 YYNGEE. CDR3 amino acids: CASSAYRETGELFF. CDR3 in DNA: TGTGCCAGCAGCGCCTACAGGGAAACCGGGGAGCTGTTTTTT.

V and J are TRBV29-1 and TRBJ1-2; weak D call: TRBD1 (5 bases). This CDR3 has 11 amino acids. With 7 bases removed from V and 8 bases from J, the gap between germline ends came to 14 bases. Germline CDR1 reads SQVTM; CDR2 reads ANQGSEA. The CDR3 reads CSDQIGTGYTF. CDR3 nucleotides: TGCAGCGACCAAATTGGGACGGGCTACACCTTC.

The rearrangement uses TRBV7-9 and TRBJ1-6, with TRBD1 matching over 11 bases. Per the germline V gene, CDR1 is SEHNR and CDR2 is FQNEAQ (reference sequence). The CDR3 runs 14 residues. Trimming at V came to 4 bases and at J to 10 bases, leaving 3 bases not matched to a gene. The DNA of the CDR3 is TGTGCCAGCAGCTCCGGGACAGGGGGATCACCCCTCCACTTT. This encodes CASSSGTGGSPLHF.

Concerning this clone itself: The same CDR3 can be traced to other DNA sequences in this sample. The chain uses TRBV20-1 and TRBJ1-2, with D possibly TRBD1 on 5 matching bases. There are 11 residues in the CDR3. The V gene lost 3 bases and the J gene lost 4 bases, with 6 bases spanning the gap. Germline CDR1 DFQATT, CDR2 SNEGSKA (reference sequence). The DNA for the CDR3 is TGCAGTGCTAGGCAGGGCTATGGCTACACCTTC. Residues: CSARQGYGYTF.